Below, one T cell receptor beta chain is given with its context. This entry belongs to a study of T cell changes during pregnancy in multiple sclerosis. Method: immunoSEQ multiplex PCR; TCRdb's copy keeps in-frame clones and lacks some. The sample contains tens of thousands of clones, approximately 96% of which appear only once. This CDR3 comprises 13 residues. The V and J ends lost 7 bases and 3 bases, in that order; junction bases with no gene match: 4. Germline V CDR1 and CDR2: SGDLS, YYNGEE. The chain combines TRBV9 with TRBJ2-1; the match to TRBD2 covers 7 bases. This specimen was CD8+ T cells from peripheral blood mononuclear cells, taken after pregnancy. The clonotype originates from a female donor with multiple sclerosis, enrolled in a pregnancy study. The CDR3 nucleotides read TGTGCCAGCGGGCGGGAGCACTACAATGAGCAGTTCTTC. Translating gives CASGREHYNEQFF.